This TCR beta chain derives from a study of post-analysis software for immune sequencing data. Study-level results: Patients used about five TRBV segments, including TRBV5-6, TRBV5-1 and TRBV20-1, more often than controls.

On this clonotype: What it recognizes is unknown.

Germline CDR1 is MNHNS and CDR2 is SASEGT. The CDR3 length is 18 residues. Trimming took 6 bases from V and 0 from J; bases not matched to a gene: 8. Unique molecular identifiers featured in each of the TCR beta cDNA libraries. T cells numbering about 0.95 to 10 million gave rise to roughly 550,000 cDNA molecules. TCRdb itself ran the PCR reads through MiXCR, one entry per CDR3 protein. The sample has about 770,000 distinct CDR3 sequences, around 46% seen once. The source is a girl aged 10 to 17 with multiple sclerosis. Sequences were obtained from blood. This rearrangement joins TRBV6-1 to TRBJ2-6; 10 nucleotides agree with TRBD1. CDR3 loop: CASRPEGQGVSGANVLTF. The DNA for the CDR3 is TGTGCCAGCAGGCCCGAAGGACAGGGGGTCTCTGGGGCCAACGTCCTGACTTTC.